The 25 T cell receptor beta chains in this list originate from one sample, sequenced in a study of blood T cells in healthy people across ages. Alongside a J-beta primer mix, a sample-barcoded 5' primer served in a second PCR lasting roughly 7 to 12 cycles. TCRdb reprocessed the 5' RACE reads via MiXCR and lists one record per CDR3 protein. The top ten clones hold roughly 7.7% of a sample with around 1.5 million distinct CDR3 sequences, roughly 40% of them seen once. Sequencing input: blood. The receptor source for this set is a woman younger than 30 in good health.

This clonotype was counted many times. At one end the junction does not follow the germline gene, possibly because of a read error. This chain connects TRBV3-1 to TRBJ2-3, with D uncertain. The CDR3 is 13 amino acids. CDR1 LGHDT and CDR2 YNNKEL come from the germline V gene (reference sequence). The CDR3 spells CASSQDRTDTQYF. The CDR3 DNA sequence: TGCGCCAGCAGCCAAGATCGGACAGATACGCAGTATTTT.

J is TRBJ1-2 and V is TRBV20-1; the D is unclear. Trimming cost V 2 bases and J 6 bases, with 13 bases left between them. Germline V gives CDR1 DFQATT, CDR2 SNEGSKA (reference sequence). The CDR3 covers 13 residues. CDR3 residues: CSARRGVNDGYTF. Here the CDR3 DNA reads TGCAGTGCTAGACGCGGTGTCAATGATGGCTACACCTTC.

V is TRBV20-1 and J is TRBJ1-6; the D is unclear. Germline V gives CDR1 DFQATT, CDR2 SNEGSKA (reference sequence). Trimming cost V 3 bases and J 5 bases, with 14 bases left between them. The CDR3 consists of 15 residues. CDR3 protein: CSASDPGLDNSPLHF. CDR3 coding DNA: TGCAGTGCTAGCGATCCCGGACTGGATAATTCACCCCTCCACTTT.

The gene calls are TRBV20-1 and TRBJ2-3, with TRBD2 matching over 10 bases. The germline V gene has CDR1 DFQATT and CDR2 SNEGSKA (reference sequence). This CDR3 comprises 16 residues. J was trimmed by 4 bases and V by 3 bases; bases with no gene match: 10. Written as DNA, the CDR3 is TGCAGTGCTAGGGGGGCTCCTAGCGGGAGTGCAGATACGCAGTATTTT. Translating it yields CSARGAPSGSADTQYF.

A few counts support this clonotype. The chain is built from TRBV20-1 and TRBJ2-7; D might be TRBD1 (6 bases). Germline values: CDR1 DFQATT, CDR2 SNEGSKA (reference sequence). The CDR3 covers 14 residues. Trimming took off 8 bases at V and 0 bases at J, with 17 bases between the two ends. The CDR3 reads CSTVKTTGSYEQYF. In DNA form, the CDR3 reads TGCAGTACCGTGAAGACGACAGGCTCCTACGAGCAGTACTTC.

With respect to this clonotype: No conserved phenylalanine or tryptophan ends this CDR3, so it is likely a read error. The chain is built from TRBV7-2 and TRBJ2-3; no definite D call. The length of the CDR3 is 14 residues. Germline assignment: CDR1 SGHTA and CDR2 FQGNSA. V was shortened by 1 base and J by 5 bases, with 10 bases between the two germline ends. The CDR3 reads CASSLVGSGDTQYL. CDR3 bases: TGTGCCAGCAGCTTAGTAGGTTCAGGAGATACGCAGTATTTG.

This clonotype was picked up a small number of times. This CDR3 reads CASSQGGLGQPQHF. The CDR3 DNA follows: TGCGCCAGCAGCCAAGGGGGTTTGGGACAGCCCCAGCATTTT. V usage is TRBV4-1 and J usage is TRBJ1-5; D not certain. The V gene's germline CDR1 is MGHRA and CDR2 YSYEKL. Trimming stripped 1 base from V and 7 bases from J, with 11 bases between. The CDR3 extends over 14 amino acids.

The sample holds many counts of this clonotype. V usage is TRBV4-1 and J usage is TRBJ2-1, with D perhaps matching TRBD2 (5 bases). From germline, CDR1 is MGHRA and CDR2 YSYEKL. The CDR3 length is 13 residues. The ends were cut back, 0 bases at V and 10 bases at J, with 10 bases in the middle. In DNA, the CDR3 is TGCGCCAGCAGCCAAGATGTGGAGGAGGAGCAGTTCTTC. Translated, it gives CASSQDVEEEQFF.

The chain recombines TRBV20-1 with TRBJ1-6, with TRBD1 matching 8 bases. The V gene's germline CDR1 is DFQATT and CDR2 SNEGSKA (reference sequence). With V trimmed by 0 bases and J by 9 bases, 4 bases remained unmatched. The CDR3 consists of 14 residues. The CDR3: CSARDPGGVSPLHF. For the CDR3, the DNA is TGCAGTGCTAGAGATCCAGGGGGCGTTTCACCCCTCCACTTT.

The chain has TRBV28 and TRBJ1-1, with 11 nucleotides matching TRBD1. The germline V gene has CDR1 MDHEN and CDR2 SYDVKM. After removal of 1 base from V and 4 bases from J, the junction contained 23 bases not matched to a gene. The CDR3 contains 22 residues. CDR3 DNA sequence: TGTGCCAGCAGTTTATTCCGGACGGAAAGGACAGGGGGCGTGAACGGCGGCACTGAAGCTTTCTTT. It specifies CASSLFRTERTGGVNGGTEAFF.

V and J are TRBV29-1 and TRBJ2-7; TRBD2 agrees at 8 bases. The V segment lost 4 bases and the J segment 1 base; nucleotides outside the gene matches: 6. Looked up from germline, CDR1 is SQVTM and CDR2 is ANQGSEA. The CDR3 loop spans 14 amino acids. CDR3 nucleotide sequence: TGCAGCGTTGGGCTTAGCGGGAAATCCTACGAGCAGTACTTC. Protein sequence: CSVGLSGKSYEQYF.

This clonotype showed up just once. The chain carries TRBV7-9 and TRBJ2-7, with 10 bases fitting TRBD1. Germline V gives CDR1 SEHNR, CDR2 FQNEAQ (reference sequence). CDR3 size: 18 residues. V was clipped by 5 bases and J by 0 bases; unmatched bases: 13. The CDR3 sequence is CASSPRQGANFRSYEQYF. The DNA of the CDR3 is TGTGCCAGCAGCCCTCGACAGGGGGCTAACTTTCGCTCCTACGAGCAGTACTTC.

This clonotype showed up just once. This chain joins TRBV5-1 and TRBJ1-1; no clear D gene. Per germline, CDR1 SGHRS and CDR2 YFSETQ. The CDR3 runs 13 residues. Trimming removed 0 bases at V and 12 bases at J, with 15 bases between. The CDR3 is CASSLEALSMTFF. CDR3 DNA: TGCGCCAGCAGCTTGGAAGCTCTGAGTATGACTTTCTTT.

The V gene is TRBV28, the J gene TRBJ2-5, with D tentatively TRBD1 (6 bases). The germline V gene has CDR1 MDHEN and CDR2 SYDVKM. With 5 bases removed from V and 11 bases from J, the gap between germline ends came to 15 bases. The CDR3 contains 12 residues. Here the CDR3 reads CASSGTNNEQYF. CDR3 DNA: TGTGCCAGCAGTGGGACAAACAATGAGCAGTACTTC.

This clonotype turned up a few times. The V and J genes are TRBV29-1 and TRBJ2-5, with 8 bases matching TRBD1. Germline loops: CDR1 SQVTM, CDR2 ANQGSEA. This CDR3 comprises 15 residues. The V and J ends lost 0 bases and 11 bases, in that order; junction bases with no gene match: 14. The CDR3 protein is CSVEDSGQAYNEQYF. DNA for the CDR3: TGCAGCGTTGAAGACTCGGGACAGGCCTACAATGAGCAGTACTTC.

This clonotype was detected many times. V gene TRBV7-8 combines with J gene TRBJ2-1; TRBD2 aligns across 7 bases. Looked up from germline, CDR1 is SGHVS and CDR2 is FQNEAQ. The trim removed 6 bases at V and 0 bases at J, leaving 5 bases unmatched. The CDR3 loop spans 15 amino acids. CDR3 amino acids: CASSLRTSSYNEQFF. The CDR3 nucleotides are TGTGCCAGCAGTTTAAGGACTAGCTCCTACAATGAGCAGTTCTTC. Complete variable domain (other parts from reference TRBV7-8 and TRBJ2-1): GAGVSQSPRYKVAKRGQDVALRCDPISGHVSLFWYQQALGQGPEFLTYFQNEAQLDKSGLPSDRFFAERPEGSVSTLKIQRTQQEDSAVYLCASSLRTSSYNEQFFGPGTRLTVL.

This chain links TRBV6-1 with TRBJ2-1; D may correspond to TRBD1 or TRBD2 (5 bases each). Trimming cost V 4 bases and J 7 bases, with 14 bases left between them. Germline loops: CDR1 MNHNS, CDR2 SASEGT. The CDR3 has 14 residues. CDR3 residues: CASSAVRERNEQFF. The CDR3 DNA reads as TGTGCCAGCAGTGCGGTCAGGGAGAGGAATGAGCAGTTCTTC.

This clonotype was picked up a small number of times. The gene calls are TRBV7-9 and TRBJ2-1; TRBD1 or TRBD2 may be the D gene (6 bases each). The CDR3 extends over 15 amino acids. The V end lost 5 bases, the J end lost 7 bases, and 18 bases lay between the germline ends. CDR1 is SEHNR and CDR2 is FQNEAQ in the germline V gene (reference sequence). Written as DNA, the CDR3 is TGTGCCAGCAGCACGACGGGGGCGGGCTCAAATGAGCAGTTCTTC. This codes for CASSTTGAGSNEQFF.

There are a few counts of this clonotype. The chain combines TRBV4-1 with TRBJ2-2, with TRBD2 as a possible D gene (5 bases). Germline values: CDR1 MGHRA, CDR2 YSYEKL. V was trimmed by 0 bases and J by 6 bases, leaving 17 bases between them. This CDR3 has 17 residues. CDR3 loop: CASSQDLRELQPGELFF. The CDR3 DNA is TGCGCCAGCAGCCAAGATTTGAGGGAGTTACAGCCCGGGGAGCTGTTTTTT.

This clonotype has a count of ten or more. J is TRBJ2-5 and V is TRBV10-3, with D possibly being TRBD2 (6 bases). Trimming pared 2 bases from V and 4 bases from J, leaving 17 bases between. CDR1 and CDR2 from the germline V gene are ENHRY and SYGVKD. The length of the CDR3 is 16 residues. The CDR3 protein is CAISERGTARVETQYF. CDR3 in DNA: TGTGCCATCAGTGAGCGGGGGACTGCCCGCGTAGAGACCCAGTACTTC.

CDR3 sequence (DNA): TGTGCCAGCAGCTTAATTACATCAGAGACCCAGTTCTTC. As protein: CASSLITSETQFF. The genes are TRBV7-2 and TRBJ2-1, with D uncertain. Between the trimmed V and J ends, which lost 2 bases and 13 bases, there was a span of 15 bases. Germline CDR1 is SGHTA and CDR2 is FQGNSA. There are 13 residues in the CDR3.

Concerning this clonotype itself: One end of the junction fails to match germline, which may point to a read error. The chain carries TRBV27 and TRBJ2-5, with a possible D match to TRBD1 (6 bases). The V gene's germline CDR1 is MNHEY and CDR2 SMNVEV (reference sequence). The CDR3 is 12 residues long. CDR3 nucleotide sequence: TGTGCCGGCAGGAAACAGGGCAATGAACAGTACTTC. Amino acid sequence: CAGRKQGNEQYF.

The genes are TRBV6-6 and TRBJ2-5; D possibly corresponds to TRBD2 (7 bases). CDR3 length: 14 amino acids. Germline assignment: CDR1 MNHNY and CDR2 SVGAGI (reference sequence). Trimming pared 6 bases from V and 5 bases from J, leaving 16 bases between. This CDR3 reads CASSEGGGWETQYF. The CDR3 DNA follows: TGTGCCAGCAGCGAAGGGGGGGGCTGGGAGACCCAGTACTTC.

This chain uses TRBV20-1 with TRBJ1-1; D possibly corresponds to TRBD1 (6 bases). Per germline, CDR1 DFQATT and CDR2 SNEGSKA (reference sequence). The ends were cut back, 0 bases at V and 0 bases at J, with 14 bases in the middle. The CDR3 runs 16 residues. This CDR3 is CSARDGGRPLNTEAFF. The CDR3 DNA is TGCAGTGCTAGAGATGGGGGCCGCCCCCTGAACACTGAAGCTTTCTTT.

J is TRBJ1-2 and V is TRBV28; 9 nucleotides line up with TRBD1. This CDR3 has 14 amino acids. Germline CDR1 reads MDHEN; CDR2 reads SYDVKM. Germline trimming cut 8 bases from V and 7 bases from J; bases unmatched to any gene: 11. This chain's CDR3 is CASQTRQGVRGYTF. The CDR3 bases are TGTGCCAGCCAAACTAGACAGGGGGTACGTGGCTACACCTTC.